The clone carrying this T cell receptor beta chain was counted between two and nine times. TCRdb used MiXCR to reprocess the 5' RACE reads, holding one entry per CDR3 protein. The table records around 300,000 distinct CDR3 sequences, approximately 19% of them present only once. This CDR3 has 18 residues. CDR1 and CDR2 (germline): MGHRA, YSYEKL. Trimming took 2 bases from V and 2 from J; bases not matched to a gene: 13. The sample comes from a study of T-cell memory formation after mild COVID-19. Sequenced material: PBMCs or a T cell subset sorted from them (not recorded which). The receptor's source is a man aged 18 to 30 who had mild COVID-19 (a few samples of this study predate the infection). Cell type and time point are not known. This rearrangement joins TRBV4-1 to TRBJ2-3, with TRBD2 matching 7 bases. The CDR3 is CASSQRGLRIGDTDTQYF. In DNA form, the CDR3 reads TGCGCCAGCAGCCAACGGGGACTAAGAATAGGGGACACAGATACGCAGTATTTT.